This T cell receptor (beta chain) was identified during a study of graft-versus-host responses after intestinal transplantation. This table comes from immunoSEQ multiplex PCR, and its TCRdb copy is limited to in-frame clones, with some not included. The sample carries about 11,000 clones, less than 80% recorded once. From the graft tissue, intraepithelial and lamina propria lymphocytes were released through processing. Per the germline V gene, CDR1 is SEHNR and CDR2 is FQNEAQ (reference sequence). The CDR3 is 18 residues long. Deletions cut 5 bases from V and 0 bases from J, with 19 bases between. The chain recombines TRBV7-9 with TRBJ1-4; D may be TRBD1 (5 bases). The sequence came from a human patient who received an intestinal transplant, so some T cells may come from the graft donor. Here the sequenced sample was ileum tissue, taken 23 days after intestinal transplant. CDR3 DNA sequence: TGTGCCAGCAGCACCGACCGGGGCCACCTCGCAACTAATGAAAAACTGTTTTTT. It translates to CASSTDRGHLATNEKLFF.